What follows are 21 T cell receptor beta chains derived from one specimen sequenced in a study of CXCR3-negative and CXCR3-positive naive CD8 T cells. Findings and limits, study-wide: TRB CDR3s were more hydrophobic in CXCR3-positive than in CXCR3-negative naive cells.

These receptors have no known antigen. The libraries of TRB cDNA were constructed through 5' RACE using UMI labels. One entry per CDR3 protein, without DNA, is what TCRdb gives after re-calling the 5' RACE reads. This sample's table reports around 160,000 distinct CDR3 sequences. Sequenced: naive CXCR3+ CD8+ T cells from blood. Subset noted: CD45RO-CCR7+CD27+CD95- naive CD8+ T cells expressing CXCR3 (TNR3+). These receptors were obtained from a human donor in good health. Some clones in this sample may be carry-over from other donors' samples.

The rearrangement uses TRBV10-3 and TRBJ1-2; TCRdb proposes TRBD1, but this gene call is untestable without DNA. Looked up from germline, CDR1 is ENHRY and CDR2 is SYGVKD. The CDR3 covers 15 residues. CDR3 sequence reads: CAISEAGQFYYGYTF.

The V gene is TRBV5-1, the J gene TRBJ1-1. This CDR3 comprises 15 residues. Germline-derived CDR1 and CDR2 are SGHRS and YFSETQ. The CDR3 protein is CASSFDGDLGTEAFF.

CDR3 residues: CSVDWGESYNEQFF. The genes are TRBV29-1 and TRBJ2-1; TCRdb indicates TRBD1, and absent DNA this call remains unverified. Germline lookup yields CDR1 SQVTM and CDR2 ANQGSEA. The CDR3 has 14 amino acids.

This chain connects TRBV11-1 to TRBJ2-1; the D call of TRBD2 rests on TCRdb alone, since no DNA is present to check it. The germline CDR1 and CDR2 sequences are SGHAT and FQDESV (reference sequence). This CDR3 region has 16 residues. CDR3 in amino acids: CASSPSGTDSYNEQFF.

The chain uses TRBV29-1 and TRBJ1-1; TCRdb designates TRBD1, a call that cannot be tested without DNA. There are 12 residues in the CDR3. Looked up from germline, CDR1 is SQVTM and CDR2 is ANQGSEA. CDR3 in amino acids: CSARTRDTEAFF.

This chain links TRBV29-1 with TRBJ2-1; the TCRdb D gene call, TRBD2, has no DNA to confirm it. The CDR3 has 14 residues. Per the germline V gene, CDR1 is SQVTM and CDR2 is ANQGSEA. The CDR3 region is CSVEQRGIYNEQFF.

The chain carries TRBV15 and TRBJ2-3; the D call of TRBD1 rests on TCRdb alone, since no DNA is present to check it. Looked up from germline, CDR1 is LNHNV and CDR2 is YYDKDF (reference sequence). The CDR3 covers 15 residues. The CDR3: CATRKTGTSKNTQYF.

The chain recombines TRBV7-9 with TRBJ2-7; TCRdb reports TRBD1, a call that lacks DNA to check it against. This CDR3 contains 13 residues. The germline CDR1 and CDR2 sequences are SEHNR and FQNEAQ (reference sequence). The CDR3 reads CASSQPRVHEQYF. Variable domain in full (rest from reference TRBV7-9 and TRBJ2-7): DTGVSQNPRHKITKRGQNVTFRCDPISEHNRLYWYRQTLGQGPEFLTYFQNEAQLEKSRLLSDRFSAERPKGSFSTLEIQRTEQGDSAMYLCASSQPRVHEQYFGPGTRLTVT.

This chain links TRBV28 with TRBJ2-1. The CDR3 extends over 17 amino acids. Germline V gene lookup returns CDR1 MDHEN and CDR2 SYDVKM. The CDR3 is CASSSKQSGSSYNEQFF. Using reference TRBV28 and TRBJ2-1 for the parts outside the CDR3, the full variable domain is DVKVTQSSRYLVKRTGEKVFLECVQDMDHENMFWYRQDPGLGLRLIYFSYDVKMKEKGDIPEGYSVSREKKERFSLILESASTNQTSMYLCASSSKQSGSSYNEQFFGPGTRLTVL.

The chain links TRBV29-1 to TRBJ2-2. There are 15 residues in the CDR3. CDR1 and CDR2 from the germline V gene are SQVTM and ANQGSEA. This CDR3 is CSASQWVGKAGELFF.

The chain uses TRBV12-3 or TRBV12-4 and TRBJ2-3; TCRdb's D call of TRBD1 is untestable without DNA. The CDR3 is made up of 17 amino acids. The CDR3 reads CASSLFLLTPNLDTQYF.

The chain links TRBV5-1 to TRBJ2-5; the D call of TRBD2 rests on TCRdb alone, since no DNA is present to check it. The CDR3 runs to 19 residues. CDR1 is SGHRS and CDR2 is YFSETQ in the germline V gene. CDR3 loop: CASSLDWASSGTWQETQYF.

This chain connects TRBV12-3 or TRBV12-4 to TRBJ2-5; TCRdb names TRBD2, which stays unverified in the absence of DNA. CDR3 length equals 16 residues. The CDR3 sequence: CASTSSTSGDQETQYF.

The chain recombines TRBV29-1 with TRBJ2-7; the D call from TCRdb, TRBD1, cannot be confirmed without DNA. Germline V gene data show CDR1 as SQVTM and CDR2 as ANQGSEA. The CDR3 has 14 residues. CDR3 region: CSVEWGGSTYEQYF.

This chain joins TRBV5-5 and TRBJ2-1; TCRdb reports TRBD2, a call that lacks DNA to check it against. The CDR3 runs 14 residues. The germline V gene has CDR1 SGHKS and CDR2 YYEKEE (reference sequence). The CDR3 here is CASSWTRENNEQFF.

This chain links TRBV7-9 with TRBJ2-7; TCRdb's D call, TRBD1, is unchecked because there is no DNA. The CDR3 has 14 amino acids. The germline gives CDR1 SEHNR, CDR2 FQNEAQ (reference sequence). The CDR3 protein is CASSHSGTGYEQYF. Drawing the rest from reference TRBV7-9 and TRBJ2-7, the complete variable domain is DTGVSQNPRHKITKRGQNVTFRCDPISEHNRLYWYRQTLGQGPEFLTYFQNEAQLEKSRLLSDRFSAERPKGSFSTLEIQRTEQGDSAMYLCASSHSGTGYEQYFGPGTRLTVT.

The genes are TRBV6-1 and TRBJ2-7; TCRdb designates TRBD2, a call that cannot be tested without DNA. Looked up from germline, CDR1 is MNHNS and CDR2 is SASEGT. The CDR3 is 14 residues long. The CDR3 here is CASNLIDYTYEQYF.

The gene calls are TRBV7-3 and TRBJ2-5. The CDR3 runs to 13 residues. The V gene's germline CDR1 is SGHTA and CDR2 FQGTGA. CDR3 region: CASSEDYQETQYF.

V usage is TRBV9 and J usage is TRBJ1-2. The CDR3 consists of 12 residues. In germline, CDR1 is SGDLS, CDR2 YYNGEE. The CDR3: CASSVGGYGYTF.

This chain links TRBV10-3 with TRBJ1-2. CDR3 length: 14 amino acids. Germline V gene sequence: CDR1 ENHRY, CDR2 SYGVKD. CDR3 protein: CAISESYANYGYTF.

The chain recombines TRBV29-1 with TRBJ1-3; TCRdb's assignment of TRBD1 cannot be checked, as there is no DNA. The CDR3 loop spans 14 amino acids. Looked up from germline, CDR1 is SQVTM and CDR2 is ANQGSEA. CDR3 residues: CSVEQGVSGNTIYF.